This T cell receptor (beta chain) was identified during a study of beta chain features in type 1 diabetes. Study background: Sorted cells examined across all samples numbered about 110,000,000.

Germline CDR1 and CDR2: SGHRS and YFSETQ. This CDR3 contains 16 residues. V was cut by 0 bases and J by 8 bases, with 17 bases left in between. The sequenced template was cDNA made from the entire isolated RNA. Each sample of naive, central memory or regulatory T cells had, on average, around 4 million reads. Assay used: immunoSEQ multiplex PCR; TCRdb lists only in-frame clones, some missing. The sample lists 200,000 to 250,000 clones; roughly 14% were seen once. Study-wide results and limits: Relative to healthy donors, patients appeared to have naive, central memory and Treg TCRB repertoires that were more similar. TCRB CDR3s were moderately but significantly shorter in Type 1 diabetes patients in all four CD4+ subsets.

In this sample, this clone turned up a few times. Its antigen remains unidentified. The sequenced sample was naive CD4+ T cells from blood. This clonotype originated in a woman aged 35 to 49 in good health. The chain carries TRBV5-1 and TRBJ1-4; D call uncertain. CDR3 residues: CASSLEGGGGGEKLFF. The CDR3 DNA reads TGCGCCAGCAGCTTGGAGGGAGGAGGTGGTGGAGAAAAACTGTTTTTT.